The 24 T cell receptor beta chains listed next were all sequenced from one sample in a study of PD-L1 blockade in urothelial cancer. Libraries were prepared by immunoSEQ multiplex PCR; TCRdb keeps only in-frame clonotypes and omits some of them. The data contain approximately 70,000 clones, 84% of them singletons. Documented time point: pretreatment peripheral blood. Sequences were derived from PBMCs, sampled around atezolizumab (anti-PD-L1) treatment. The source of these receptors is a woman between 65 and 79 years old with urothelial cancer.

The rearrangement uses TRBV6-1 and TRBJ2-3, with 7 bases matching TRBD1. This CDR3 spans 13 amino acids. Unmatched junction bases numbered 3, after V lost 5 bases and J lost 4 bases. Germline V gives CDR1 MNHNS, CDR2 SASEGT. CDR3 DNA sequence: TGTGCCAGCAGTTTAACAGGGGCAGATACGCAGTATTTT. Its protein product is CASSLTGADTQYF.

This clone came up once. The gene calls are TRBV19 and TRBJ2-1, with 13 bases that match TRBD2. The V segment lost 6 bases and the J segment 15 bases; nucleotides outside the gene matches: 17. Germline V gene sequence: CDR1 LNHDA, CDR2 SQIVND (reference sequence). The CDR3 spans 16 residues. CDR3 sequence: CASRQKLAGGPPGMFF. Written as DNA, the CDR3 is TGTGCCAGTAGGCAAAAACTAGCGGGAGGGCCCCCGGGTATGTTCTTC.

The chain combines TRBV5-1 with TRBJ2-2; D is possibly TRBD1 (5 bases). CDR3 size: 15 residues. V lost 0 bases and J lost 3, with 9 bases in between. The germline V gene has CDR1 SGHRS and CDR2 YFSETQ. The CDR3 region is CASSLEGHYTGELFF. CDR3 bases: TGCGCCAGCAGCTTGGAGGGGCACTACACCGGGGAGCTGTTTTTT.

The chain is built from TRBV7-9 and TRBJ2-7, with D maybe TRBD1 (6 bases). This CDR3 spans 14 amino acids. In germline, CDR1 is SEHNR, CDR2 FQNEAQ (reference sequence). The ends were cut back, 6 bases at V and 3 bases at J, with 15 bases in the middle. DNA for the CDR3: TGTGCCAGCAGTCCGACGACAGGACTCTACGAGCAGTACTTC. It is translated as CASSPTTGLYEQYF.

This clone was seen just once. In nucleotides, the CDR3 is TGCGCCAGCAGTGAAAGTTCGGGACTAGCGGGGCTCTCCTCCTACGAGCAGTACTTC. This gives the protein CASSESSGLAGLSSYEQYF. The chain is built from TRBV10-2 and TRBJ2-7; TRBD2 agrees at 13 bases. There are 19 residues in the CDR3. Germline values: CDR1 WSHSY, CDR2 SAAADI. The ends lost 3 bases at V and 0 bases at J; junction bases unmatched: 11.

The chain has TRBV5-4 and TRBJ1-4; D might be TRBD1 (6 bases). V shed 0 bases and J shed 13 bases, with 10 bases lying between them. CDR1 is SGHNT and CDR2 is YYREEE in the germline V gene (reference sequence). The CDR3 spans 12 residues. CDR3 DNA: TGTGCCAGCAGCTTGGGGCAGGGGTTACTGTTTTTT. This sequence encodes CASSLGQGLLFF.

This chain's CDR3 is CASSSGGVLYNSPLHF. The CDR3 nucleotides read TGTGCCAGCAGTTCAGGGGGCGTTCTCTATAATTCACCCCTCCACTTT. The rearrangement uses TRBV6-5 and TRBJ1-6, with TRBD1 matching over 8 bases. Germline V gene sequence: CDR1 MNHEY, CDR2 SVGAGI. V trimming: 4 bases; J trimming: 3 bases; junction bases outside the gene matches: 5. CDR3 length equals 16 residues.

The chain has TRBV7-6 and TRBJ2-7, with TRBD1 identical over 9 bases. Trimming at V came to 5 bases and at J to 3 bases, leaving 11 bases not matched to a gene. CDR1 SGHVS and CDR2 FNYEAQ come from the germline V gene. The CDR3 is 16 residues long. The CDR3 DNA follows: TGTGCCAGCAGCCCACTGCCGGGACAGGGAGGCTACGAGCAGTACTTC. Translating it yields CASSPLPGQGGYEQYF.

This clone was seen a single time. The rearrangement joins TRBV5-1 to TRBJ2-5, with a tentative D call TRBD1 (6 bases). CDR3 length: 16 residues. CDR1 is SGHRS, CDR2 YFSETQ, per germline. V dropped 0 bases and J dropped 3 bases, with 15 bases sitting between them. CDR3 bases: TGCGCCAGCAGCTTGGGTCTAACAGGGTCCAAAGAGACCCAGTACTTC. Amino acid sequence: CASSLGLTGSKETQYF.

The V and J genes are TRBV29-1 and TRBJ2-2; 10 nucleotides match TRBD2. The CDR3 sequence is 16 residues long. Per germline, CDR1 SQVTM and CDR2 ANQGSEA. Trimming cost V 3 bases and J 7 bases; bases outside gene matches: 11. The CDR3 DNA reads as TGCAGCGTTGAGCTAGCGGGGGCCCACCGGGACGGGGAGCTGTTTTTT. It encodes CSVELAGAHRDGELFF.

This clone came up once. The CDR3 region is CASSMGQGGNEQFF. For the CDR3, the DNA is TGTGCCAGTAGTATGGGACAGGGGGGGAATGAGCAGTTCTTC. The J gene is TRBJ2-1, the V gene TRBV19; TRBD1 aligns across 11 bases. This CDR3 is built from 14 residues. Unmatched junction bases numbered 2, after V lost 3 bases and J lost 7 bases. Germline CDR1 and CDR2: LNHDA and SQIVND (reference sequence).

V usage is TRBV27 and J usage is TRBJ1-6, with 9 bases matching TRBD1. Per the germline V gene, CDR1 is MNHEY and CDR2 is SMNVEV (reference sequence). V dropped 2 bases and J dropped 7; count of bases not matched to a gene: 0. This CDR3 comprises 14 residues. CDR3 DNA sequence: TGTGCCAGCAGTTTAGGACAGGGGAATTCACCCCTCCACTTT. Translating gives CASSLGQGNSPLHF.

J is TRBJ1-1 and V is TRBV7-2; D gene ambiguous. This CDR3 has 14 amino acids. V was trimmed by 1 base and J by 4 bases, leaving 10 bases between them. Germline CDR1 SGHTA, CDR2 FQGNSA. The CDR3: CASSLGAPPTEAFF. The DNA of the CDR3 is TGTGCCAGCAGCTTAGGGGCCCCGCCCACTGAAGCTTTCTTT.

This chain joins TRBV28 and TRBJ2-1; D possibly corresponds to TRBD2 (6 bases). The CDR3 is 12 residues long. Trimming pared 8 bases from V and 8 bases from J, leaving 13 bases between. Germline loops: CDR1 MDHEN, CDR2 SYDVKM. CDR3 bases: TGTGCCAGCGGGGGACTGCCAGATGAGCAGTTCTTC. It yields the protein CASGGLPDEQFF.

The chain employs TRBV5-1 and TRBJ1-4; 10 positions match TRBD1. Trimming removed 0 bases from V and 8 bases from J; junction bases left unmatched: 4. The length of the CDR3 is 15 residues. Looked up from germline, CDR1 is SGHRS and CDR2 is YFSETQ. CDR3 sequence (DNA): TGCGCCAGCAGCTTGGAGGGGACAGGGGTGGAAAAACTGTTTTTT. As protein: CASSLEGTGVEKLFF.

Notes on this clone: At the DNA level, this CDR3 is encoded by other sequences in the same sample as well. The gene calls are TRBV19 and TRBJ1-5, with D unclear. The CDR3 length is 13 residues. Germline CDR1 and CDR2: LNHDA and SQIVND (reference sequence). The V end was cut by 1 base, the J end by 4 bases, with 5 bases between. CDR3 in amino acids: CASSIAGNQPQHF. DNA for the CDR3: TGTGCCAGTAGTATAGCCGGGAATCAGCCCCAGCATTTT. The full variable domain, with the rest looked up from reference TRBV19 and TRBJ1-5, is DGGITQSPKYLFRKEGQNVTLSCEQNLNHDAMYWYRQDPGQGLRLIYYSQIVNDFQKGDIAEGYSVSREKKESFPLTVTSAQKNPTAFYLCASSIAGNQPQHFGDGTRLSIL.

In its sample, this clone was seen once. The V call is TRBV28, the J call TRBJ1-4; 7 nucleotides align to TRBD1. The germline V gene encodes CDR1 MDHEN and CDR2 SYDVKM. The trim removed 2 bases at V and 5 bases at J, leaving 14 bases unmatched. The CDR3 has 18 residues. The CDR3: CASSLGKLGTARNEKLFF. Written as DNA, the CDR3 is TGTGCCAGCAGTTTAGGAAAATTGGGGACAGCTCGAAATGAAAAACTGTTTTTT.

The CDR3 reads CAWKTGANEKLFF. As DNA, the CDR3 is TGTGCCTGGAAGACAGGGGCTAATGAAAAACTGTTTTTT. This rearrangement joins TRBV30 to TRBJ1-4; 8 bases are shared with TRBD1. The CDR3 has 13 residues. J gave up 3 bases and V 4 bases, and 1 base lay outside the gene matches. CDR1 is GTSNPN and CDR2 is SVGIG in the germline V gene (reference sequence).

The rearrangement uses TRBV10-3 and TRBJ2-5; 10 bases fit TRBD2. J lost 5 bases, V lost 3 bases, and 9 bases had no gene match. CDR1 ENHRY and CDR2 SYGVKD come from the germline V gene. This CDR3 has 16 residues. The CDR3, as DNA: TGTGCCATCAGTGATTCGAGCGGGAGGGCCAGGGAGACCCAGTACTTC. Its translation: CAISDSSGRARETQYF.

Only a few counts were recorded for this clone. The CDR3: CASSLGTAITPDTQYF. DNA for the CDR3: TGTGCCAGCAGCTTAGGGACAGCGATTACCCCAGATACGCAGTATTTT. The chain couples TRBV11-3 to TRBJ2-3, with D tentatively TRBD1 (6 bases). From germline, CDR1 is SGHNT and CDR2 YENEEA. Trimming removed 1 base from V and 4 bases from J, with 15 bases in between. The CDR3 totals 16 residues.

On this clone itself: Other DNA sequences of this sample code for an identical CDR3. J is TRBJ2-1 and V is TRBV7-9; 8 bases match TRBD1. Germline lookup yields CDR1 SEHNR and CDR2 FQNEAQ (reference sequence). Trimming at V came to 1 base and at J to 0 bases, leaving 2 bases not matched to a gene. The length of the CDR3 is 16 residues. The CDR3 region is CASSLGQGSSYNEQFF. CDR3 nucleotide sequence: TGTGCCAGCAGCTTAGGACAGGGGAGCTCCTACAATGAGCAGTTCTTC.

The chain recombines TRBV4-2 with TRBJ2-5; maybe TRBD1 (5 bases). The CDR3 consists of 16 residues. Germline V CDR1 and CDR2: LGHNA, YNFKEQ. Trimming took 3 bases from V and 0 from J, leaving 14 bases between them. CDR3 region: CASSHTTDTYQETQYF. The DNA of the CDR3 is TGTGCCAGCAGCCATACGACAGATACGTACCAAGAGACCCAGTACTTC.

The rearrangement links TRBV7-2 to TRBJ2-1; 8 bases agree with TRBD2. The CDR3 is 16 residues long. Germline V CDR1 and CDR2: SGHTA, FQGNSA. Trimming at V came to 3 bases and at J to 8 bases, leaving 12 bases not matched to a gene. The CDR3 is CASSLRIRGGHDEQFF. The CDR3 DNA sequence: TGTGCCAGCAGCTTGAGAATACGGGGGGGCCACGATGAGCAGTTCTTC.

The CDR3 spells CTSSQEVTSGLRSSYNEQFF. CDR3 coding DNA: TGCACCAGCAGCCAAGAGGTCACTAGCGGGCTTAGGAGCTCCTACAATGAGCAGTTCTTC. This chain connects TRBV1 to TRBJ2-1; the table calls TRBD2, which could not be checked here. TRBV1 is labeled a pseudogene. The CDR3 is 20 amino acids.